The present T cell receptor beta chain was sequenced within a study of PD-1 blockade in classical Hodgkin lymphoma. Method: immunoSEQ multiplex PCR; TCRdb's copy keeps in-frame clones and lacks some. This sample has approximately 25,000 clones, with about 90% found just once. CDR3 length equals 18 residues. In germline, CDR1 is SGHVS, CDR2 FQNEAQ. V lost 2 bases, J lost 7 bases, and 23 bases lay in between. This clone showed up just once. Time point: newly diagnosed, previously untreated cHL patient sample. CD4+ T cells were purified from thawed PBMCs by negative selection. This clonotype originated in a human donor with classical Hodgkin lymphoma. The source material was CD4+ T cells from blood. This chain joins TRBV7-8 and TRBJ2-2; D might be TRBD1 or TRBD2, each matching 5 bases. CDR3 residues: CASSLSDFPGTGGGELFF. CDR3 in DNA: TGTGCCAGCAGCTTATCCGATTTCCCCGGGACCGGCGGCGGGGAGCTGTTTTTT.